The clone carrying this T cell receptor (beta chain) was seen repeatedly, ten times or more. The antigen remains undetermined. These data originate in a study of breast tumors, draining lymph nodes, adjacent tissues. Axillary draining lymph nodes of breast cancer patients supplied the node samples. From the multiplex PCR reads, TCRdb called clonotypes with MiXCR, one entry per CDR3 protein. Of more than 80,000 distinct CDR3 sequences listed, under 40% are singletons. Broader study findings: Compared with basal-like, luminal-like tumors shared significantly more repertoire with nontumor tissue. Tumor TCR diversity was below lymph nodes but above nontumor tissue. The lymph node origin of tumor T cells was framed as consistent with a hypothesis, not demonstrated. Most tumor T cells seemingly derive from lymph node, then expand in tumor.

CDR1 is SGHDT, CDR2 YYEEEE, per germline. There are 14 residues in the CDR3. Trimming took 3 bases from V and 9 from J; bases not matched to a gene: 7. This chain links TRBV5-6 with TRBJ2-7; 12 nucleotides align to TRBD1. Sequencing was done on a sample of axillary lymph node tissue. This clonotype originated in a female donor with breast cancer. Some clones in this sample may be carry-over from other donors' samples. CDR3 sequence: CASSWGTGGQGQYF. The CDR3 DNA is TGTGCCAGCAGCTGGGGGACAGGGGGCCAGGGGCAGTACTTC.